The TCR beta chain under discussion was sequenced for a study of human T cells and chemical hapten exposure. Study at large: The patients were mostly female; they had alopecia areata, totalis or universalis.

This clonotype was counted between two and nine times. The library labeled individual cDNA molecules by adding unique molecular identifiers to them. A single record per CDR3 protein comes from TCRdb applying MiXCR to the RACE reads. The repertoire has roughly 120,000 distinct CDR3 sequences, roughly 13% of them found once; the top ten carry roughly 3.1%. Indicated time point: pre-sensitization, week 0. Treatment of the sample: therapeutic diphenylcyclopropenone sensitization with weekly scalp DPC. There are 15 residues in the CDR3. CDR1 is MDHEN, CDR2 SYDVKM, per germline. V lost 6 bases to trimming and J lost 8 bases, with 22 bases between them.

This clonotype originated in a woman between 18 and 29 years old with alopecia areata. Some clones in this sample may be carry-over from other donors' samples. The chain joins TRBV28 to TRBJ1-1; possible D gene TRBD1, 6 bases. Material: whole blood, obtained in connection with sensitization to the hapten diphenylcyclopropenone (DPC). In DNA form, the CDR3 reads TGTGCCAGCAGACGACGGTCCGGGACAAGTCACGAAGCTTTCTTT. Translated: CASRRRSGTSHEAFF.